Given below is one T cell receptor beta chain in context. This sample stems from a study of sequential checkpoint blockade in melanoma. Study as a whole: Each arm's sequence ended with maintenance nivolumab.

Only in-frame clones appear in the TCRdb table, and some are missing; sequencing was by immunoSEQ multiplex PCR. The sample includes roughly 9,300 clones, about three quarters of them seen just once. The treatment: randomized to nivolumab then ipilimumab (arm A) or the reverse (arm B). From thawed PBMCs, live CD3+CD8+ cells negative for CD19 and CD56 were sorted. The clonotype originates from a human donor with melanoma. Specimen: CD8+ T cells sorted from blood (inferred from file names), collected from a patient given nivolumab and ipilimumab in sequence.

The CDR3 DNA is TGCGCCAGCAGCTTGGCCCGGACAGAAGGTGAAGCTTTCTTT. Amino acids: CASSLARTEGEAFF. The J gene is TRBJ1-1, the V gene TRBV5-1; D is possibly TRBD1 (6 bases). Germline CDR1 is SGHRS and CDR2 is YFSETQ. This CDR3 is built from 14 residues. Trimming shortened V by 0 bases and J by 7 bases, and 13 bases separated the two germline ends.